The entry below gives a single T cell receptor beta chain sequence along with its context. Between the trimmed V and J ends, which lost 7 bases and 4 bases, there was a span of 12 bases. Germline V gene sequence: CDR1 SGDLS, CDR2 YYNGEE. The CDR3 runs to 13 residues. This record belongs to a study of blood T cell repertoires in COVID-19. Study-level background: Acute and convalescent COVID-19 specimens originated in the United States, Italy and Spain.

Study processing details: Reference gene primers were amplified, and this amplification served to estimate nucleated cell counts. Using immunoSEQ multiplex PCR, the repertoire was profiled, and TCRdb retains in-frame clones only, with some absent. That table furnishes V, J and clone size, whereas the DNA furnished D and trimming. The data contain about 210,000 clones, roughly 86% of them singletons. The sample taken for sequencing was peripheral blood. This rearrangement joins TRBV9 to TRBJ1-5; D is unresolved. The receptor's source is a woman between 40 and 50 years old with acute or convalescent COVID-19. The CDR3 loop reads CASGEGGNQPQHF. As DNA, the CDR3 is TGTGCCAGCGGGGAGGGAGGGAATCAGCCCCAGCATTTT. Based on the CDR3 plus reference TRBV9 and TRBJ1-5, the full variable domain is DSGVTQTPKHLITATGQRVTLRCSPRSGDLSVYWYQQSLDQGLQFLIQYYNGEERAKGNILERFSAQQFPDLHSELNLSSLELGDSALYFCASGEGGNQPQHFGDGTRLSIL.